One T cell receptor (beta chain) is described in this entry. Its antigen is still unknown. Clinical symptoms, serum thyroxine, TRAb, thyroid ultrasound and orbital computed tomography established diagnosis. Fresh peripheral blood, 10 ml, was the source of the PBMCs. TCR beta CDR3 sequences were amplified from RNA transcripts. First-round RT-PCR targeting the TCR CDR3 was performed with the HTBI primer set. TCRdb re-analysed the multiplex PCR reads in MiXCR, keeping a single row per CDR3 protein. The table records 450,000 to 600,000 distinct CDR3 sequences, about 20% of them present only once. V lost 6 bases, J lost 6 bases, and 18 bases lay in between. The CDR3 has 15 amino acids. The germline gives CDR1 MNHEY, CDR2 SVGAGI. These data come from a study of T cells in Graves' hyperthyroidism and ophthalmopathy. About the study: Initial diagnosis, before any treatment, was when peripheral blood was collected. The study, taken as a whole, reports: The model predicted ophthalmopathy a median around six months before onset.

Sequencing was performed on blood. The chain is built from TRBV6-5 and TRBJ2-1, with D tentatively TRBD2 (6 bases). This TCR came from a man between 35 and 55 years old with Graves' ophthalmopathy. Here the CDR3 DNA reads TGTGCCAGCAGATTAAATGTCGGGAGCCTCAATGAGCAGTTCTTC. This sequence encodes CASRLNVGSLNEQFF.